This T cell receptor (beta chain) was found in a study of blood T cell repertoires in COVID-19. Study information: The United States, Italy and Spain were the sources of the acute and convalescent COVID-19 samples.

In the authors' workflow: Researchers report that nucleated cell counts were estimated from reference gene primer amplification. TCRdb's table, derived via immunoSEQ multiplex PCR, lists solely in-frame clones and lacks some. From that table come the V and J calls and clone size; the DNA was used to work out D and trimming. The sample has 150,000 or so clones; 70% to 85% are singletons. This CDR3 comprises 14 residues. Germline V lookup: CDR1 ENHRY, CDR2 SYGVKD. With V trimmed by 7 bases and J by 2 bases, 5 bases remained unmatched. This receptor was taken from a woman older than 75 with acute or convalescent COVID-19. The sample was peripheral blood. This chain links TRBV10-3 with TRBJ2-1, with 7 bases that match TRBD2. The CDR3 region is CAIMAGETYNEQFF. The CDR3 nucleotides read TGTGCCATCATGGCGGGGGAGACCTACAATGAGCAGTTCTTC.